These T cell receptor beta chains were read from a single sample in a study of blood T cell repertoires in COVID-19. Sequencing was performed with immunoSEQ multiplex PCR; in TCRdb, only in-frame clones are kept and a portion is missing. The sample has some 210,000 clones, roughly 89% seen once. The sample taken for sequencing was peripheral blood. The source of these receptors is a man in his 60s who had recovered from COVID-19. The CDR3 runs from the conserved cysteine through the conserved F or W. Fields, in order: V gene, D gene, clone size, J gene, CDR3 protein, CDR3 DNA. D genes are given only for firm matches. For some rows the clone size is stated as once, few or many, or as a class when expanded; others skip it.

V: TRBV6-6
D: -
size: -
J: TRBJ1-5
CDR3: CASNRPGYDNQPQHF
DNA: TGTGCCAGCAACCGACCGGGATACGACAATCAGCCCCAGCATTTT

V: TRBV7-3
D: -
size: -
J: TRBJ2-2
CDR3: CASSLSGLTGSPGELFF
DNA: TGTGCCAGCAGCTTAAGTGGGCTAACAGGGTCCCCCGGGGAGCTGTTTTTT

V: TRBV19
D: -
size: -
J: TRBJ1-5
CDR3: CASNPGNKYQPQHF
DNA: TGTGCCAGTAATCCGGGTAATAAATATCAGCCCCAGCATTTT

V: TRBV20-1
D: -
size: -
J: TRBJ1-2
CDR3: CSATREGYTF
DNA: TGCAGTGCTACCCGGGAGGGCTACACCTTC

V: TRBV10-3
D: -
size: -
J: TRBJ1-4
CDR3: CAISDRTNEKLFF
DNA: TGTGCCATCAGTGACCGAACTAATGAAAAACTGTTTTTT

V: TRBV5-1
D: TRBD1
size: few
J: TRBJ2-2
CDR3: CASSPKGQGGTGELFF
DNA: TGCGCCAGCAGCCCGAAGGGACAGGGAGGCACCGGGGAGCTGTTTTTT

V: TRBV11-2
D: -
size: once
J: TRBJ2-4
CDR3: CASSLAGEGGFRQNIQYF
DNA: TGTGCCAGCAGCTTAGCAGGCGAGGGGGGGTTTCGGCAAAACATTCAGTACTTC

V: TRBV6-5
D: -
size: -
J: TRBJ2-7
CDR3: CASRPSSYEQYF
DNA: TGTGCCAGCAGACCGAGCTCCTACGAGCAGTACTTC

V: TRBV27
D: -
size: -
J: TRBJ1-6
CDR3: CASSLEAWNSPLHF
DNA: TGTGCCAGCAGTTTAGAGGCATGGAATTCACCCCTCCACTTT

V: TRBV7-3
D: TRBD1
size: -
J: TRBJ2-3
CDR3: CASSSRQRGGSGDTQYF
DNA: TGTGCCAGCAGCTCGAGGCAGAGAGGGGGCTCGGGAGATACGCAGTATTTT

V: TRBV7-9
D: -
size: once
J: TRBJ1-1
CDR3: CASSQTDTEAFF
DNA: TGTGCCAGCAGCCAGACAGACACTGAAGCTTTCTTT

V: TRBV7-9
D: -
size: -
J: TRBJ2-5
CDR3: CASTISTVEANQETQYF
DNA: TGTGCCAGCACGATCTCAACAGTCGAAGCCAACCAAGAGACCCAGTACTTC

V: TRBV29-1
D: -
size: -
J: TRBJ2-5
CDR3: CSTPDRQRGIETQYF
DNA: TGCTCCACCCCGGACAGACAACGGGGAATAGAGACCCAGTACTTC

V: TRBV3-1/TRBV3-2
D: -
size: once
J: TRBJ1-1
CDR3: CASSQGGVMAFF
DNA: TGTGCCAGCAGCCAAGGGGGGGTGATGGCTTTCTTT

V: TRBV4-2
D: TRBD1
size: -
J: TRBJ2-7
CDR3: CASSQDRAGGYEQYF
DNA: TGTGCCAGCAGCCAAGACCGGGCAGGGGGCTACGAGCAGTACTTC

V: TRBV7-2
D: -
size: -
J: TRBJ2-3
CDR3: CASSLNGRDTQYF
DNA: TGTGCCAGCAGCTTAAACGGTCGGGATACGCAGTATTTT

V: TRBV21-1
D: -
size: few
J: TRBJ1-5
CDR3: CASSKAGTLNQPQHF
DNA: TGTGCCAGCAGCAAAGCAGGGACACTTAATCAGCCCCAGCATTTT

V: TRBV18
D: TRBD1
size: -
J: TRBJ2-4
CDR3: CASSPLGTGRSPLAKNIQYF
DNA: TGTGCCAGCTCACCACTCGGGACAGGAAGGTCCCCACTCGCCAAAAACATTCAGTACTTC

V: TRBV5-5
D: -
size: -
J: TRBJ1-2
CDR3: CASSLGGRPGNYGYTF
DNA: TGTGCCAGCAGCTTGGGCGGAAGGCCCGGCAACTATGGCTACACCTTC

V: TRBV6-5
D: -
size: -
J: TRBJ1-1
CDR3: CASSSQGISSTTEAFF
DNA: TGTGCCAGCAGTTCGCAGGGGATTAGTTCGACCACTGAAGCTTTCTTT

V: TRBV19
D: TRBD1
size: -
J: TRBJ1-5
CDR3: CASSQDRGGGQPQHF
DNA: TGTGCCAGTTCCCAGGACAGGGGAGGCGGTCAGCCCCAGCATTTT

V: TRBV19
D: -
size: once
J: TRBJ1-5
CDR3: CASSIKGAGNQPQHF
DNA: TGTGCCAGTAGTATCAAAGGGGCAGGCAATCAGCCCCAGCATTTT

V: TRBV7-2
D: -
size: -
J: TRBJ2-7
CDR3: CASSTSRYEQYF
DNA: TGTGCCAGCAGCACTAGCAGATACGAGCAGTACTTC

V: TRBV19
D: -
size: -
J: TRBJ1-2
CDR3: CASTHTGGDGYTF
DNA: TGTGCCAGTACCCATACGGGAGGGGATGGCTACACCTTC

V: TRBV3-1/TRBV3-2
D: -
size: few
J: TRBJ1-2
CDR3: CASSQAGRGYTF
DNA: TGTGCCAGCAGCCAAGCAGGGCGCGGCTACACCTTC

V: TRBV7-9
D: TRBD1
size: -
J: TRBJ2-7
CDR3: CASSSTGGQGSYEQYF
DNA: TGTGCCAGCAGCTCGACAGGGGGCCAAGGATCCTACGAGCAGTACTTC

V: TRBV28
D: -
size: -
J: TRBJ1-5
CDR3: CASSLSGREQPQHF
DNA: TGTGCCAGCAGTTTGTCAGGGCGGGAGCAGCCCCAGCATTTT

V: TRBV27
D: TRBD2
size: -
J: TRBJ2-5
CDR3: CAAATAGGETQYF
DNA: TGTGCCGCGGCAACAGCGGGAGGAGAGACCCAGTACTTC